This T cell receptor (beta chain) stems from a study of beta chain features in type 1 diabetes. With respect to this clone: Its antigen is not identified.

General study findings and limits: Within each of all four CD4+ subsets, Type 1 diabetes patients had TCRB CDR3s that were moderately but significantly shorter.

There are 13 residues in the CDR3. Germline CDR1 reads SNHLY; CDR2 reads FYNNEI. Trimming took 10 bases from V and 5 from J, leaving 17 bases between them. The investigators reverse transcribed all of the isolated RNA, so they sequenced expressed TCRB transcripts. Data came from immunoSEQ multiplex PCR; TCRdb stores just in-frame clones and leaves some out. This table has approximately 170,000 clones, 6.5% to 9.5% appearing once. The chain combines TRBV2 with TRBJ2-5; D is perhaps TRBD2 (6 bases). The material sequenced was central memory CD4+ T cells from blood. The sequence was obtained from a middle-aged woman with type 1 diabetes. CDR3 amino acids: CATKRGLEETQYF. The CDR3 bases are TGTGCCACCAAGAGGGGACTTGAGGAGACCCAGTACTTC.